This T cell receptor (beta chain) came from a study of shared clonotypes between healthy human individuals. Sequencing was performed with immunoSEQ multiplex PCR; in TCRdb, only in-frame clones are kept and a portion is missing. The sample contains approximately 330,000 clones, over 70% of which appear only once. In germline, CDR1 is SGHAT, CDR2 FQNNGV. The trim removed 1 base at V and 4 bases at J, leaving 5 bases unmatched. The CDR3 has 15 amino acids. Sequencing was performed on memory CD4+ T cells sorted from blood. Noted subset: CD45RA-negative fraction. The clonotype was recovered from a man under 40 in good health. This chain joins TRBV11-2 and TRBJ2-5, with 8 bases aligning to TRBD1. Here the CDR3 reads CASSLGQGMAETQYF. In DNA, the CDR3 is TGTGCCAGCAGCTTAGGACAGGGGATGGCAGAGACCCAGTACTTC.